Listed here is a single T cell receptor (beta chain). Its recognized antigen is unknown. No much larger clone exists at a distance of one base, and base qualities are not known. These data come from a study of OX40 agonist ivuxolimab in advanced cancers. Study-wide context: Ivuxolimab was a fully human IgG2 agonistic monoclonal antibody targeting the costimulatory receptor OX40 (CD134). Partial responses were achieved by three dose-escalation patients, of whom one had hepatocellular carcinoma and two had cutaneous melanoma. The purpose of peripheral TCRbeta sequencing was to test whether ivuxolimab changed TCR sequence diversity and led to clonal T-cell expansion. Of the approximately 50 dose-escalation patients, hepatocellular carcinoma was present in around 19, melanoma in roughly 15, renal cell carcinoma in 9 and head and neck cancer in 9. Patients were allowed to have had prior anti-PD-1, anti-PD-L1 or anti-CTLA-4 therapy, and 40% to 45% of the dose-escalation patients had previously received checkpoint inhibitors. The monotherapy dose-escalation portion (N of about 50 patients) of the phase I ivuxolimab trial is reported in the paper. A male proportion of 70% to 90% and a mean age of roughly 58 years, ranging from 23 to 79, were recorded for the dose-escalation cohort. Intravenous ivuxolimab was administered to patients every 2 weeks at six dose levels: 0.01, 0.1, 0.3, 1.5, 3 and 10 mg/kg.

Results and caveats for the whole study, not just this receptor: The antigen specificity of the clonally expanded peripheral T cells was not determined. Low levels of normalized T-cell clonal expansion were also seen in some nonresponding patients. After ivuxolimab, expanded clones were on average more numerous among CD8+ T cells than among CD4+ T cells. Partial responders in the 0.1-3.0 mg/kg groups had among the lowest normalized peripheral clonal expansion, especially among CD8+ T cells. At doses of 0.1 to 3.0 mg/kg, clonal expansion of both CD4+ and CD8+ blood T cells was observed from baseline to week 6.

Trimming accounts for 0 bases at V and 0 bases at J, while the number of junction bases matched to no gene is 2. The CDR3 holds 15 amino acids from the cysteine to the phenylalanine. The retained sequence is limited to the CDR3, 45 bases, with the frame set at the first base. The germline V gene gives CDR1 as SGHRS and CDR2 as YFSETQ. For sequencing of the TCRbeta CDR3 region, genomic DNA was extracted from the sorted cells. The immunoSEQ Assay was used to sequence the TCRbeta CDR3 regions. TCRdb limited this immuneACCESS table to in-frame rearrangements with V and J called. A share of clones is missing; checked studies link under half to unresolved V genes, and the rest is unexplained. In this sample the table shows 45,000 to 65,000 clones, roughly four fifths of which occur a single time. The ten largest clones take up over 0.6% of the sample. The trial excluded patients who had a history of autoimmune disease or were on systemic immunosuppression. Peripheral blood for TCR sequencing was collected from all dose cohorts at baseline, on cycle 4 day 1, and on cycle 7 day 1. Samples came from an open-label, multicenter, first-in-human phase I dose-escalation trial of ivuxolimab. Adults with locally advanced or metastatic melanoma, renal cell carcinoma, hepatocellular carcinoma or head and neck squamous cell carcinoma were enrolled in the trial. Before TCR sequencing, CD4+ T cells and CD8+ T cells were sorted from peripheral blood as separate populations.

The rearranged segments are TRBV5-1 and TRBJ1-2; 7 central bases correspond to TRBD1. The sequence derives from an adult with an advanced solid tumor such as melanoma, head and neck, liver or kidney cancer. The specimen was CD4+ or CD8+ T cells sorted from blood, collected in a trial of the OX40 agonist ivuxolimab. CDR3 loop: CASSLATGSNYGYTF. Here is the DNA: TGCGCCAGCAGCTTGGCGACAGGGTCTAACTATGGCTACACCTTC. Joined to the reference TRBV5-1 and TRBJ1-2 proteins, this CDR3 gives the full variable domain: KAGVTQTPRYLIKTRGQQVTLSCSPISGHRSVSWYQQTPGQGLQFLFEYFSETQRNKGNFPGRFSGRQFSNSRSEMNVSTLELGDSALYLCASSLATGSNYGYTFGSGTRLTVV.